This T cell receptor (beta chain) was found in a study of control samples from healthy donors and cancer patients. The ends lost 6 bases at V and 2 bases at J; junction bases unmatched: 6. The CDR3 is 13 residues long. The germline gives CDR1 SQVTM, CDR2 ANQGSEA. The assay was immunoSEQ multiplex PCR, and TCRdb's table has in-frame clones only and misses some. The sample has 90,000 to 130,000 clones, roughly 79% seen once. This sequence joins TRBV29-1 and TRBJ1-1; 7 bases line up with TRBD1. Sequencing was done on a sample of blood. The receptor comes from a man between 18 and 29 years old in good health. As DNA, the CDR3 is TGCAGCGTCAAACCAGGGGGAAACACTGAAGCTTTCTTT. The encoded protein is CSVKPGGNTEAFF.